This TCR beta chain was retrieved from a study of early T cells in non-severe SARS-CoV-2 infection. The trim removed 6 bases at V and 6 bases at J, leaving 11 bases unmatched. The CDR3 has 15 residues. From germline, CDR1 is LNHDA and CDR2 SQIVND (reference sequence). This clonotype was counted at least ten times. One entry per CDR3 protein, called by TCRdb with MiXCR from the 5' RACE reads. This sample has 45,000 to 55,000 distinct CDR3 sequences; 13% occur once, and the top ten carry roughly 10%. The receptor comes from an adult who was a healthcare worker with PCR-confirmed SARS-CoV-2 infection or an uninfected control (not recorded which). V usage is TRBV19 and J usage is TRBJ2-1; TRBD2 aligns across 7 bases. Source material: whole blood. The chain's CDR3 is CASRAGDWRSNEQFF. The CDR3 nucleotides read TGTGCCAGTAGGGCGGGAGATTGGAGGAGCAATGAGCAGTTCTTC.